A single sample is the source of the 6 T cell receptor beta chains below, sequenced in a study of STAT5B mutations in CD4+ large granular lymphocyte leukemia. Some clones are missing from TCRdb's copy, which holds only in-frame ones; the method was immunoSEQ multiplex PCR. The sample lists 30,000 to 40,000 clones; more than 70% were seen once. Sequencing was done on a sample of CD4+ T cells from blood buffy coats. The receptors come from a human donor in good health.

This chain uses TRBV18 with TRBJ1-5, with 8 bases matching TRBD1. Germline CDR1 reads KGHSH; CDR2 reads LQKENI. This CDR3 contains 17 residues. The V and J ends lost 3 bases and 0 bases, in that order; junction bases with no gene match: 7. The CDR3 region has the DNA TGTGCCAGCTCACCTGCCAGGACAGGGTATAGCAATCAGCCCCAGCATTTT. Its protein product is CASSPARTGYSNQPQHF.

The V gene is TRBV4-1, the J gene TRBJ2-5; 13 bases agree with TRBD2. V lost 1 base and J lost 1; bases outside the gene matches: 6. Germline V gene data show CDR1 as MGHRA and CDR2 as YSYEKL. This CDR3 contains 18 residues. CDR3 nucleotide sequence: TGCGCCAGCAGCCAAGGACTAGCGGGAGGAGGGGCCCAAGAGACCCAGTACTTC. Encoded protein: CASSQGLAGGGAQETQYF.

This chain joins TRBV5-4 and TRBJ2-3; D is unclear. Germline V CDR1 and CDR2: SGHNT, YYREEE (reference sequence). This CDR3 spans 14 amino acids. The V end was cut by 0 bases, the J end by 6 bases, with 11 bases between. The chain's CDR3 is CASSLDEFRDTQYF. The CDR3, as DNA: TGTGCCAGCAGCTTGGACGAGTTTCGGGATACGCAGTATTTT.

The chain has TRBV7-2 and TRBJ2-5; D gene ambiguous. Trimming shortened V by 4 bases and J by 2 bases, and 11 bases separated the two germline ends. Germline assignment: CDR1 SGHTA and CDR2 FQGNSA. The CDR3 is 14 residues long. CDR3 amino acids: CASSSQIRQETQYF. The CDR3 DNA follows: TGTGCCAGCAGCTCCCAGATCCGACAAGAGACCCAGTACTTC.

The chain is built from TRBV19 and TRBJ1-3, with 7 bases that match TRBD1. The CDR3 runs to 16 residues. In germline, CDR1 is LNHDA, CDR2 SQIVND (reference sequence). V gave up 3 bases and J gave up 0 bases; unmatched junction bases: 5. DNA for the CDR3: TGTGCCAGTAGTATCGGCAGGGGGATCTCTGGAAACACCATATATTTT. Protein sequence: CASSIGRGISGNTIYF.

This chain joins TRBV7-2 and TRBJ2-7; TRBD2 matches 8 bases. J gave up 0 bases and V 1 base, and 5 bases lay outside the gene matches. Germline-derived CDR1 and CDR2 are SGHTA and FQGNSA. The CDR3 covers 16 residues. CDR3 loop: CASSLVTAGGSYEQYF. The CDR3 bases are TGTGCCAGCAGCTTAGTGACTGCGGGGGGCTCCTACGAGCAGTACTTC. Filled out from reference TRBV7-2 and TRBJ2-7, the complete variable domain reads GAGVSQSPSNKVTEKGKDVELRCDPISGHTALYWYRQSLGQGLEFLIYFQGNSAPDKSGLPSDRFSAERTGGSVSTLTIQRTQQEDSAVYLCASSLVTAGGSYEQYFGPGTRLTVT.